Presented here are 26 T cell receptor beta chains from one specimen sequenced in a study of CD4+ T cells in melanoma. Clones were read by immunoSEQ multiplex PCR, and TCRdb kept only the in-frame ones, dropping some. The sample records 40,000 to 50,000 clones, roughly nine tenths being singletons. Material for sequencing was peripheral blood. Every receptor here comes from a human donor with melanoma.

The chain uses TRBV6-5 and TRBJ1-2; 7 positions agree with TRBD1. The germline CDR1 and CDR2 sequences are MNHEY and SVGAGI. The V and J ends lost 2 bases and 4 bases, in that order; junction bases with no gene match: 4. The CDR3 has 14 residues. CDR3 in amino acids: CASSYEGAGYGYTF. The CDR3 coding sequence is TGTGCCAGCAGTTACGAGGGGGCGGGCTATGGCTACACCTTC.

The genes are TRBV15 and TRBJ2-7; perhaps TRBD1 as D (6 bases). CDR3 size: 13 residues. In germline, CDR1 is LNHNV, CDR2 YYDKDF (reference sequence). Trimming pared 5 bases from V and 3 bases from J, leaving 11 bases between. CDR3 nucleotide sequence: TGTGCCACCAGCCGGTGGGACAACTACGAGCAGTACTTC. Translating gives CATSRWDNYEQYF. Using reference TRBV15 and TRBJ2-7 for the parts outside the CDR3, the full variable domain is DAMVIQNPRYQVTQFGKPVTLSCSQTLNHNVMYWYQQKSSQAPKLLFHYYDKDFNNEADTPDNFQSRRPNTSFCFLDIRSPGLGDTAMYLCATSRWDNYEQYFGPGTRLTVT.

This chain uses TRBV7-2 with TRBJ2-5; 10 bases agree with TRBD1. Germline V gene data show CDR1 as SGHTA and CDR2 as FQGNSA. The CDR3 consists of 17 residues. Trimming removed 5 bases from V and 5 bases from J; junction bases left unmatched: 14. CDR3 nucleotide sequence: TGTGCCAGCAGCGGAAGAGGTCGCGGACAGGGGGAGGAGACCCAGTACTTC. Amino acids: CASSGRGRGQGEETQYF.

The chain recombines TRBV7-6 with TRBJ1-6, with D maybe TRBD1 (6 bases). Germline-derived CDR1 and CDR2 are SGHVS and FNYEAQ. Trimming stripped 7 bases from V and 5 bases from J, with 12 bases between. The CDR3 covers 14 residues. The CDR3 DNA sequence: TGTGCCAGCAAAGCAGGGGTAAATAATTCACCCCTCCACTTT. Its protein is CASKAGVNNSPLHF.

The chain couples TRBV28 to TRBJ2-7; D is unresolved. This CDR3 spans 11 amino acids. Trimming pared 6 bases from V and 5 bases from J, leaving 8 bases between. CDR1 is MDHEN and CDR2 is SYDVKM in the germline V gene. CDR3 in amino acids: CASSLSDEQYF. The CDR3 DNA is TGTGCCAGCAGCTTAAGCGACGAGCAGTACTTC.

The chain recombines TRBV28 with TRBJ2-5; a possible D gene is TRBD2 (5 bases). Trimming took 5 bases from V and 11 from J, leaving 21 bases between them. Germline CDR1 is MDHEN and CDR2 is SYDVKM. There are 14 residues in the CDR3. The CDR3 spells CASSPSTDPREQYF. The CDR3 DNA reads as TGTGCCAGCAGTCCTTCGACGGACCCTAGGGAGCAGTACTTC.

V and J are TRBV2 and TRBJ2-2, with D tentatively TRBD1 (5 bases). V gave up 7 bases and J gave up 2 bases, with 17 bases separating them. Germline V gives CDR1 SNHLY, CDR2 FYNNEI. This CDR3 spans 16 amino acids. The DNA of the CDR3 is TGTGCCAGCATTGGGGTGGAGACAGCAAACACCGGGGAGCTGTTTTTT. As protein: CASIGVETANTGELFF.

CDR3 in DNA: TGTGCCAGCAGCCTGGACCTCTTAGGGAACGAGCAGTACTTC. Encoded protein: CASSLDLLGNEQYF. V gene TRBV5-4 combines with J gene TRBJ2-7; the D is unclear. The CDR3 runs to 14 residues. V lost 4 bases and J lost 5, with 16 bases in between. Germline loops: CDR1 SGHNT, CDR2 YYREEE (reference sequence).

This chain joins TRBV9 and TRBJ2-2; TRBD1 matches at 9 bases. CDR1 and CDR2 (germline): SGDLS, YYNGEE. V trimming: 0 bases; J trimming: 3 bases; junction bases outside the gene matches: 3. The CDR3 is made up of 16 amino acids. For the CDR3, the DNA is TGTGCCAGCAGCGTAGGAGGACAGGGGTACACCGGGGAGCTGTTTTTT. As protein: CASSVGGQGYTGELFF. Filled out from reference TRBV9 and TRBJ2-2, the complete variable domain reads DSGVTQTPKHLITATGQRVTLRCSPRSGDLSVYWYQQSLDQGLQFLIQYYNGEERAKGNILERFSAQQFPDLHSELNLSSLELGDSALYFCASSVGGQGYTGELFFGEGSRLTVL.

The chain employs TRBV10-2 and TRBJ2-5; no reliable D call. The V end lost 2 bases, the J end lost 4 bases, and 8 bases lay between the germline ends. The CDR3 loop spans 13 amino acids. CDR1 and CDR2 (germline): WSHSY, SAAADI. CDR3 sequence reads: CASSEGYTETQYF. DNA for the CDR3: TGCGCCAGCAGTGAGGGCTATACAGAGACCCAGTACTTC.

This sequence joins TRBV9 and TRBJ2-7; D is undetermined. The CDR3 covers 15 residues. The ends were cut back, 0 bases at V and 4 bases at J, with 14 bases in the middle. Germline CDR1 reads SGDLS; CDR2 reads YYNGEE. The CDR3 bases are TGTGCCAGCAGCGTAGGTGATCGGGCCACTTACGAGCAGTACTTC. Its protein is CASSVGDRATYEQYF.

The rearrangement uses TRBV28 and TRBJ2-3, with 7 bases lining up with TRBD2. From germline, CDR1 is MDHEN and CDR2 SYDVKM. The CDR3 is 12 residues long. V lost 7 bases to trimming and J lost 5 bases; unmatched junction nucleotides: 3. In DNA form, the CDR3 reads TGTGCCAGCAACACGGGAGGAGATACGCAGTATTTT. Translating it yields CASNTGGDTQYF.

V usage is TRBV7-2 and J usage is TRBJ1-5; 7 bases fit TRBD1. This CDR3 is 14 amino acids long. J lost 7 bases, V lost 5 bases, and 8 bases had no gene match. Germline CDR1 and CDR2: SGHTA and FQGNSA. CDR3 in DNA: TGTGCCAGCAGCAGTACAGGGGATAACCAGCCCCAGCATTTT. Translating gives CASSSTGDNQPQHF.

Only a few counts were recorded for this clone. This sequence joins TRBV5-5 and TRBJ1-4; D remains ambiguous. This CDR3 contains 17 residues. Germline CDR1 is SGHKS and CDR2 is YYEKEE (reference sequence). V was shortened by 2 bases and J by 3 bases, with 17 bases between the two germline ends. Here the CDR3 DNA reads TGTGCCAGCAGCTTTAATCCCAGCCTAACCCCTAATGAAAAACTGTTTTTT. Amino acids: CASSFNPSLTPNEKLFF.

A single count supports this clone. The chain carries TRBV4-3 and TRBJ1-2, with D possibly being TRBD1 (5 bases). The V gene's germline CDR1 is LGHNA and CDR2 YSLEER. V lost 2 bases and J 2 bases, leaving 9 bases between the germline ends. This CDR3 region has 14 residues. The chain's CDR3 is CASSQRGSNYGYTF. The CDR3, as DNA: TGCGCCAGCAGCCAAAGGGGTTCGAACTATGGCTACACCTTC.

The chain recombines TRBV19 with TRBJ1-1; D remains unclear. The CDR3 has 14 amino acids. Per the germline V gene, CDR1 is LNHDA and CDR2 is SQIVND (reference sequence). V was trimmed by 2 bases and J by 3 bases, leaving 10 bases between them. The CDR3 spells CASSIQAKDTEAFF. CDR3 coding DNA: TGTGCCAGTAGTATACAGGCTAAAGACACTGAAGCTTTCTTT.

The chain uses TRBV5-5 and TRBJ2-7, with D hard to call. CDR1 SGHKS and CDR2 YYEKEE come from the germline V gene (reference sequence). The CDR3 runs 18 residues. V dropped 2 bases and J dropped 0 bases, with 21 bases sitting between them. This CDR3 reads CASSFWIWADRVSYEQYF. In DNA form, the CDR3 reads TGTGCCAGCAGCTTCTGGATATGGGCCGACCGAGTCTCCTACGAGCAGTACTTC.

J is TRBJ1-3 and V is TRBV5-4; D is unresolved. Germline V gene sequence: CDR1 SGHNT, CDR2 YYREEE (reference sequence). V was cut by 0 bases and J by 1 base, with 2 bases left in between. The length of the CDR3 is 13 residues. The CDR3 here is CASSLGSGNTIYF. Written as DNA, the CDR3 is TGTGCCAGCAGCTTGGGATCTGGAAACACCATATATTTT.

The chain links TRBV7-2 to TRBJ2-2, with 12 bases lining up with TRBD2. Trimming cost V 5 bases and J 1 base; bases outside gene matches: 8. The CDR3 spans 18 residues. CDR1 and CDR2 from the germline V gene are SGHTA and FQGNSA. For the CDR3, the DNA is TGTGCCAGCAGCCCAGACACTAGCGGGGGGATGAACACCGGGGAGCTGTTTTTT. It yields the protein CASSPDTSGGMNTGELFF.

This clone was detected a few times. The gene calls are TRBV11-2 and TRBJ1-4; a weak D match, TRBD1 (5 bases). The CDR3 sequence is 14 residues long. V lost 2 bases to trimming and J lost 8 bases, with 12 bases between them. Germline V gene sequence: CDR1 SGHAT, CDR2 FQNNGV. CDR3 DNA: TGTGCCAGCAGCTTAATGGACACCAGCGAAAAACTGTTTTTT. Translated: CASSLMDTSEKLFF.

The CDR3 nucleotides are TGTGCCAGCAGCGTAGGTGTAGGGGAGGGAGAAAAACTGTTTTTT. Protein product: CASSVGVGEGEKLFF. J is TRBJ1-4 and V is TRBV9; D possibly corresponds to TRBD1 (5 bases). The CDR3 length is 15 residues. Germline values: CDR1 SGDLS, CDR2 YYNGEE. Trimming cost V 0 bases and J 8 bases, with 14 bases left between them.

V usage is TRBV11-2 and J usage is TRBJ2-3; possible D gene TRBD1, 6 bases. V gave up 0 bases and J gave up 9 bases, with 10 bases separating them. The CDR3 consists of 13 residues. Germline V lookup: CDR1 SGHAT, CDR2 FQNNGV. The CDR3: CASSLELGATQYF. The CDR3 DNA follows: TGTGCCAGCAGCTTAGAGTTGGGGGCCACGCAGTATTTT.

This clone was observed a few times. This chain connects TRBV5-5 to TRBJ1-2, with 7 positions matching TRBD1. This CDR3 is 15 amino acids long. Germline loops: CDR1 SGHKS, CDR2 YYEKEE (reference sequence). Trimming took 0 bases from V and 8 from J; bases not matched to a gene: 10. CDR3: CASSLAYRGGKGYTF. The CDR3 DNA is TGTGCCAGCAGCTTGGCCTACAGGGGAGGAAAGGGCTACACCTTC.

V is TRBV30 and J is TRBJ1-2; D is unresolved. V was cut by 3 bases and J by 2 bases, with 7 bases left in between. From germline, CDR1 is GTSNPN and CDR2 SVGIG (reference sequence). The CDR3 extends over 12 amino acids. The CDR3 nucleotides read TGTGCCTGGAGAAAGGAGAACTATGGCTACACCTTC. The encoded protein is CAWRKENYGYTF. The variable domain in full, with the rest retrieved from reference TRBV30 and TRBJ1-2, is SQTIHQWPATLVQPVGSPLSLECTVEGTSNPNLYWYRQAAGRGLQLLFYSVGIGQISSEVPQNLSASRPQDRQFILSSKKLLLSDSGFYLCAWRKENYGYTFGSGTRLTVV.

V is TRBV10-1 and J is TRBJ2-1, with 8 nucleotides matching TRBD2. In germline, CDR1 is WNHNN, CDR2 SYGVQD (reference sequence). The CDR3 contains 18 residues. The V and J ends lost 5 bases and 0 bases, in that order; junction bases with no gene match: 12. The CDR3, as DNA: TGCGCCAGCAGTCCGGGTCTAGCGGGCCCCAGCTCCTACAATGAGCAGTTCTTC. Residues: CASSPGLAGPSSYNEQFF.

V is TRBV7-9 and J is TRBJ1-2; TRBD1 matches at 7 bases. The CDR3 consists of 13 residues. Germline V gene sequence: CDR1 SEHNR, CDR2 FQNEAQ (reference sequence). Trimming removed 3 bases from V and 8 bases from J; junction bases left unmatched: 6. The CDR3 coding sequence is TGTGCCAGCAGCTTTAGACAGGGACAAGGCTACACCTTC. It encodes CASSFRQGQGYTF.